What follows are 5 T cell receptor beta chains derived from one specimen sequenced in a study of cytomegalovirus exposure and HLA in healthy donors. It was with 60 Vbeta and 13 Jbeta primers that the PCR ran. Repertoires were generated with immunoSEQ multiplex PCR, while TCRdb's copy carries only in-frame clones and drops some. This table holds some 170,000 clones, roughly 89% found once. Sequencing input: PBMCs. The receptors were gathered from a woman aged 25 to 39 in good health and CMV-seronegative.

The rearrangement links TRBV27 to TRBJ1-4; 7 positions agree with TRBD1. Germline V lookup: CDR1 MNHEY, CDR2 SMNVEV (reference sequence). The CDR3 runs to 22 residues. V dropped 5 bases and J dropped 0; count of bases not matched to a gene: 24. CDR3 coding DNA: TGTGCCAGCAGTACCAAACCACATGCCGTGGGGACAGAGGACGCAACTAATGAAAAACTGTTTTTT. As protein: CASSTKPHAVGTEDATNEKLFF.

The chain uses TRBV7-2 and TRBJ2-5; no reliable D call. Germline values: CDR1 SGHTA, CDR2 FQGNSA. The germline V and J ends were trimmed by 5 bases and 8 bases, with 9 bases remaining between them. The length of the CDR3 is 11 residues. CDR3 in amino acids: CASSPLGTQYF. In DNA form, the CDR3 reads TGTGCCAGCAGCCCTCTCGGTACCCAGTACTTC. Full variable domain (rest looked up from reference TRBV7-2 and TRBJ2-5): GAGVSQSPSNKVTEKGKDVELRCDPISGHTALYWYRQSLGQGLEFLIYFQGNSAPDKSGLPSDRFSAERTGGSVSTLTIQRTQQEDSAVYLCASSPLGTQYFGPGTRLLVL.

This clone was seen just once. The rearrangement joins TRBV28 to TRBJ1-5; TRBD1 is a possible D gene (5 bases). CDR1 is MDHEN, CDR2 SYDVKM, per germline. This CDR3 has 16 residues. V gave up 4 bases and J gave up 2 bases, with 15 bases separating them. CDR3 DNA sequence: TGTGCCAGCAGTTCGTGGGCAGGGTTAGGCAATCAGCCCCAGCATTTT. This sequence encodes CASSSWAGLGNQPQHF.

The rearrangement uses TRBV5-5 and TRBJ1-1; possible D gene TRBD1, 6 bases. Germline CDR1 SGHKS, CDR2 YYEKEE (reference sequence). Trimming took 2 bases from V and 0 from J, leaving 8 bases between them. The CDR3 contains 14 residues. Here the CDR3 reads CASSFGDMNTEAFF. The CDR3, as DNA: TGTGCCAGCAGCTTTGGGGACATGAACACTGAAGCTTTCTTT.

This clone was detected once. The chain has TRBV28 and TRBJ2-7; 7 bases agree with TRBD1. V lost 3 bases and J lost 3; bases outside the gene matches: 8. Germline-derived CDR1 and CDR2 are MDHEN and SYDVKM. The CDR3 extends over 15 amino acids. The CDR3 is CASSFGRTGLYEQYF. CDR3 DNA: TGTGCCAGCAGTTTCGGTCGGACAGGCCTCTACGAGCAGTACTTC.